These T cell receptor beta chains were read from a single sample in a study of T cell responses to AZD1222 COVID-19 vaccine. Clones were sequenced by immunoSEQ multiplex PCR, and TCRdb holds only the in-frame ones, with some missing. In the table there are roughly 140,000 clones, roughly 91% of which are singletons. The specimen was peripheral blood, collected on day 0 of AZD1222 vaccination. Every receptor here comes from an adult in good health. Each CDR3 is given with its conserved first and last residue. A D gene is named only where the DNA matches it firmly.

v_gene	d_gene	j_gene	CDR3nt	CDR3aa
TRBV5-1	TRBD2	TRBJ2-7	TGCGCCAGCAGCTTGGAGGCTAGCGGGAGGCTCAGGAACTACGAGCAGTACTTC	CASSLEASGRLRNYEQYF
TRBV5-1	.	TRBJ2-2	TGCGCCAGCAGCCTGTGGACAGCCGGCACCGGGGAGCTGTTTTTT	CASSLWTAGTGELFF
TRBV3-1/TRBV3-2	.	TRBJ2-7	TGTGCCAGCAGCCAAGGTCAGGGGACCTACGAGCAGTACTTC	CASSQGQGTYEQYF
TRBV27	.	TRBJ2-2	TGTGCCAGCAGTTTAAGGGGCCGCGGGGCCAACACCGGGGAGCTGTTTTTT	CASSLRGRGANTGELFF
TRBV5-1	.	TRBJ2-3	TGCGCCAGCAGCTCCATATCGGCTAGCACAGATACGCAGTATTTT	CASSSISASTDTQYF
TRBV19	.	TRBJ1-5	TGTGCCAGTAGTATAGAGGTAGGGAGGGGGATTCAGCCCCAGCATTTT	CASSIEVGRGIQPQHF
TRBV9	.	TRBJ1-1	TGTGCCAGCAGCGTAGCTACGGGGGCTGAAGCTTTCTTT	CASSVATGAEAFF
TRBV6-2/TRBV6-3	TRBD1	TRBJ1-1	TGTGCCAGCAGTTATTATTCAGGGGGCACTGAAGCTTTCTTT	CASSYYSGGTEAFF
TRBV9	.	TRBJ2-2	TGTGCCAGCAGCGTAGAAGGGGGAGATATCGGGGAGCTGTTTTTT	CASSVEGGDIGELFF
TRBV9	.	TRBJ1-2	TGTGCCAGCAAGACAGCTGGGGGCTATGGCTACACCTTC	CASKTAGGYGYTF
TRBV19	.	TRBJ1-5	TGTGCCAGTAGTAGGGGGGTGAGTCAGCCCCAGCATTTT	CASSRGVSQPQHF
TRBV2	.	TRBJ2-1	TGTGCCAGCACTCGGACAGAGGGTCTCAATGAGCAGTTCTTC	CASTRTEGLNEQFF
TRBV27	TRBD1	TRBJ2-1	TGTGCCAGCAGACAGGGGTGGAATGAGCAGTTCTTC	CASRQGWNEQFF
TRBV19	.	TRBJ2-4	TGTGCCAGTAGTATGGCAGCAGCCAAAAACATTCAGTACTTC	CASSMAAAKNIQYF
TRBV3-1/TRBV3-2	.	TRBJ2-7	TGTGCCAGCAGCCAAGATTCGGAGGGGAGTAGGGAGCAGTACTTC	CASSQDSEGSREQYF
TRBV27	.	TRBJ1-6	TGTGCCAGCAGAGGACAGAATAATTCACCCCTCCACTTT	CASRGQNNSPLHF
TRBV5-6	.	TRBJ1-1	TGTGCCAGCAGCTTGGGGGCAGAAGCTTTCTTT	CASSLGAEAFF
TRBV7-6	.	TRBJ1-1	TGTGCCAGCAGCTTGTCCGGGAGTCCCAACACTGAAGCTTTCTTT	CASSLSGSPNTEAFF
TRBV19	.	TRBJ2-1	TGTGCCAGTAGTATGAGGCAGGTAAATGAGCAGTTCTTC	CASSMRQVNEQFF
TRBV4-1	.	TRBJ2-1	TGCGCCAGCAGCCCCGAACCTCTAGCTTCCGGCTCCTACAATGAGCAGTTCTTC	CASSPEPLASGSYNEQFF
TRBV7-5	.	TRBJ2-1	TGTGTCAGAAGCTTCCACGGGGGGCCATGGTTCTTC	CVRSFHGGPWFF
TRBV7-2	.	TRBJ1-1	TGTGCCAGCAGTTCGAGGACAGTCATGAACACTGAAGCTTTCTTT	CASSSRTVMNTEAFF
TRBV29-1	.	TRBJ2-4	TGCAGCGTTGAAGTAGCCAAAAACATTCAGTACTTC	CSVEVAKNIQYF
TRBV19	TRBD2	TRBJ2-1	TGTGCCACCACGGGGCGGGGGGCCTACAATGAGCAGTTCTTC	CATTGRGAYNEQFF
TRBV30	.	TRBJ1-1	TGTGCCTGGAGTGTGTTTGAGGGGATCGAAGCTTTCTTT	CAWSVFEGIEAFF
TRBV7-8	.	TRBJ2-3	TGTGCCAGCAGCTTATTGACGGGGAGCACAGATACGCAGTATTTT	CASSLLTGSTDTQYF
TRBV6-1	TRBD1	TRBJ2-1	TGTGCCAGCAGTGAATTAGGACAGGGAACCTACAATGAGCAGTTCTTC	CASSELGQGTYNEQFF